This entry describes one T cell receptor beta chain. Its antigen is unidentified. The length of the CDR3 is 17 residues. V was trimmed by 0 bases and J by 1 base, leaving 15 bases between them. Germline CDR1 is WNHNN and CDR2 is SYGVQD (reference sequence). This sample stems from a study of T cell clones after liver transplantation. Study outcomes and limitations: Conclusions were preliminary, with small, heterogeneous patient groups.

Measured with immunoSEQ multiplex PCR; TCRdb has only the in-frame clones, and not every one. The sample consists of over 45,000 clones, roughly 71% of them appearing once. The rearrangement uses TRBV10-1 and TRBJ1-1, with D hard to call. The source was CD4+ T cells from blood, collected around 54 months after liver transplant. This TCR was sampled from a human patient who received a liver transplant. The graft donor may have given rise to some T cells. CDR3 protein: CASSESPWVAWNTEAFF. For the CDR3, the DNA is TGCGCCAGCAGTGAGTCGCCCTGGGTAGCTTGGAACACTGAAGCTTTCTTT.